Shown below are 17 T cell receptor beta chains from a single sample sequenced in a study of identical twins. Via MiXCR, TCRdb re-called the 5' RACE reads, giving one row per CDR3 protein. The repertoire holds hundreds of thousands of distinct CDR3 sequences, with 5.5% to 6.5% as singletons. The sample taken for sequencing was naive T cells sorted from blood. The receptors shown here come from a man aged 18 to 35 in good health.

This chain joins TRBV20-1 and TRBJ1-1; D is unresolved. CDR3 size: 10 residues. Trimming removed 5 bases from V and 11 bases from J, with 12 bases in between. Germline V gene sequence: CDR1 DFQATT, CDR2 SNEGSKA (reference sequence). CDR3 nucleotides: TGCAGTGCTGGAGCCGAGGAGGCTTTCTTT. Translating gives CSAGAEEAFF.

This clonotype was found a few times. This rearrangement joins TRBV5-1 to TRBJ1-3, with 7 nucleotides matching TRBD1. Germline CDR1 SGHRS, CDR2 YFSETQ. V trimming: 4 bases; J trimming: 2 bases; junction bases outside the gene matches: 6. The CDR3 extends over 15 amino acids. The CDR3 bases are TGCGCCAGCAGCGTCGACAGGGTAACTGGAAACACCATATATTTT. This encodes CASSVDRVTGNTIYF.

This clonotype turned up a few times. The rearrangement uses TRBV10-3 and TRBJ1-2; D not resolved. Germline CDR1 ENHRY, CDR2 SYGVKD. The CDR3 totals 14 residues. V lost 0 bases and J 2 bases, leaving 7 bases between the germline ends. CDR3 in DNA: TGTGCCATCAGTGAGTCTGTCAGGAACTATGGCTACACCTTC. This translates into CAISESVRNYGYTF.

This clonotype was detected a few times. The chain employs TRBV7-9 and TRBJ2-3; D gene ambiguous. Per germline, CDR1 SEHNR and CDR2 FQNEAQ (reference sequence). The V and J ends lost 2 bases and 1 base respectively, with 13 bases between them. The CDR3 extends over 16 amino acids. The CDR3 loop is CASSLFLGRGTDTQYF. DNA for the CDR3: TGTGCCAGCAGCTTATTCCTGGGCCGCGGCACAGATACGCAGTATTTT. The variable domain in full, with the rest retrieved from reference TRBV7-9 and TRBJ2-3, is DTGVSQNPRHKITKRGQNVTFRCDPISEHNRLYWYRQTLGQGPEFLTYFQNEAQLEKSRLLSDRFSAERPKGSFSTLEIQRTEQGDSAMYLCASSLFLGRGTDTQYFGPGTRLTVL.

This clonotype was found many times. This chain joins TRBV29-1 and TRBJ2-3; 10 bases agree with TRBD2. J gave up 1 base and V 7 bases, and 8 bases lay outside the gene matches. This CDR3 spans 15 amino acids. Germline V gives CDR1 SQVTM, CDR2 ANQGSEA. The CDR3 loop is CSGRRSGGGTDTQYF. The CDR3 bases are TGCAGCGGCCGTAGGAGCGGGGGGGGCACAGATACGCAGTATTTT.

This clonotype was seen many times. This chain joins TRBV29-1 and TRBJ2-7, with TRBD2 identical over 9 bases. The CDR3 extends over 12 amino acids. The germline V gene encodes CDR1 SQVTM and CDR2 ANQGSEA. V lost 4 bases, J lost 12 bases, and 10 bases stayed unmatched. In DNA form, the CDR3 reads TGCAGCGTTGGTGGGTTAGCGGGAGTGTCGTACTTC. It specifies CSVGGLAGVSYF.

This clonotype was counted at least ten times. V is TRBV4-3 and J is TRBJ2-2, with D unclear. Trimming shortened V by 1 base and J by 8 bases, and 8 bases separated the two germline ends. The CDR3 loop spans 13 amino acids. Germline lookup yields CDR1 LGHNA and CDR2 YSLEER. CDR3 coding DNA: TGCGCCAGCAGCCAAGCTATGACAGGGGAGCTGTTTTTT. Translating gives CASSQAMTGELFF.

In its sample, this clonotype was seen many times. V and J are TRBV29-1 and TRBJ2-1, with 10 bases matching TRBD2. Germline V CDR1 and CDR2: SQVTM, ANQGSEA. The CDR3 length is 19 residues. V shed 6 bases and J 9 bases; nucleotides not matched to a gene: 26. Here the CDR3 reads CSVAPDREWASGRRSEQFF. The CDR3, as DNA: TGCAGCGTGGCGCCGGACAGGGAGTGGGCTAGCGGGAGACGGAGTGAGCAGTTCTTC.

This clonotype was seen many times. As DNA, the CDR3 is TGCGCCAGCAGTAAACAGGGTTTCTCCTACAATGAGCAGTTCTTC. As protein: CASSKQGFSYNEQFF. This chain uses TRBV10-2 with TRBJ2-1; a weak D match, TRBD1 (6 bases). CDR3 size: 15 residues. Germline V CDR1 and CDR2: WSHSY, SAAADI. The V end lost 5 bases, the J end lost 0 bases, and 11 bases lay between the germline ends.

This clonotype has only a few counts. The rearrangement links TRBV5-1 to TRBJ1-3, with 7 bases that match TRBD1. V trimming: 4 bases; J trimming: 3 bases; junction bases outside the gene matches: 7. Looked up from germline, CDR1 is SGHRS and CDR2 is YFSETQ. The CDR3 length is 15 residues. This CDR3 is CASSPGQTFGNTIYF. The CDR3 DNA sequence: TGCGCCAGCAGCCCGGGACAGACCTTTGGAAACACCATATATTTT.

This clonotype was counted ten times or more. This chain links TRBV7-9 with TRBJ2-7; 7 nucleotides align to TRBD2. In germline, CDR1 is SEHNR, CDR2 FQNEAQ (reference sequence). This CDR3 spans 17 amino acids. Trimming took 3 bases from V and 2 from J; bases not matched to a gene: 13. CDR3 nucleotide sequence: TGTGCCAGCAGCTTGGGAGGGGTTCAGGGACTAACCTACGAGCAGTACTTC. This encodes CASSLGGVQGLTYEQYF.

This clonotype has just a few counts. J is TRBJ2-6 and V is TRBV27; D ambiguous. CDR1 is MNHEY and CDR2 is SMNVEV in the germline V gene (reference sequence). The CDR3 loop spans 14 amino acids. V dropped 8 bases and J dropped 0 bases, with 8 bases sitting between them. CDR3 nucleotides: TGTGCCAGCTCCATCCTCTCTGGGGCCAACGTCCTGACTTTC. Translation: CASSILSGANVLTF.

On this clonotype itself: Being one base from a much bigger clone, this may be a read error. For the CDR3, the DNA is TGCGCCAGCGGCTCGGTTAGGGCAGATACGCAGTATTTT. Protein: CASGSVRADTQYF. The rearrangement uses TRBV5-1 and TRBJ2-3, with no clear D. This CDR3 spans 13 amino acids. The germline gives CDR1 SGHRS, CDR2 YFSETQ. Deletions cut 7 bases from V and 4 bases from J, with 13 bases between.

This chain uses TRBV20-1 with TRBJ2-3, with TRBD2 as a possible D gene (6 bases). The CDR3 has 14 amino acids. V gave up 3 bases and J gave up 5 bases, with 15 bases separating them. CDR1 and CDR2 (germline): DFQATT, SNEGSKA (reference sequence). CDR3 in DNA: TGCAGTGCTAGGATGGGGGGAAGAGTAGATACGCAGTATTTT. Amino acid sequence: CSARMGGRVDTQYF.

This clonotype was recorded at least ten times. The chain links TRBV29-1 to TRBJ2-7, with 9 bases aligning to TRBD1. V trimming: 7 bases; J trimming: 4 bases; junction bases outside the gene matches: 8. The CDR3 covers 13 residues. Per the germline V gene, CDR1 is SQVTM and CDR2 is ANQGSEA. In nucleotides, the CDR3 is TGCAGCGCGTCATGGGACAGGGCATACGAGCAGTACTTC. The encoded protein is CSASWDRAYEQYF.

This clonotype was observed at least ten times. The chain employs TRBV29-1 and TRBJ2-2; unclear D gene. The CDR3 has 13 amino acids. The V gene's germline CDR1 is SQVTM and CDR2 ANQGSEA. V was clipped by 0 bases and J by 4 bases, with 6 bases between them. The CDR3 spells CSVEEAGTGELFF. CDR3 nucleotide sequence: TGCAGCGTTGAAGAGGCAGGCACCGGGGAGCTGTTTTTT.

This rearrangement joins TRBV9 to TRBJ2-1, with TRBD2 matching 11 bases. Per the germline V gene, CDR1 is SGDLS and CDR2 is YYNGEE. V lost 4 bases, J lost 5 bases, and 11 bases stayed unmatched. The CDR3 is 17 amino acids. CDR3 residues: CASSTHAGLAENNEQFF. The CDR3, as DNA: TGTGCCAGCAGCACACATGCGGGACTAGCGGAAAACAATGAGCAGTTCTTC.